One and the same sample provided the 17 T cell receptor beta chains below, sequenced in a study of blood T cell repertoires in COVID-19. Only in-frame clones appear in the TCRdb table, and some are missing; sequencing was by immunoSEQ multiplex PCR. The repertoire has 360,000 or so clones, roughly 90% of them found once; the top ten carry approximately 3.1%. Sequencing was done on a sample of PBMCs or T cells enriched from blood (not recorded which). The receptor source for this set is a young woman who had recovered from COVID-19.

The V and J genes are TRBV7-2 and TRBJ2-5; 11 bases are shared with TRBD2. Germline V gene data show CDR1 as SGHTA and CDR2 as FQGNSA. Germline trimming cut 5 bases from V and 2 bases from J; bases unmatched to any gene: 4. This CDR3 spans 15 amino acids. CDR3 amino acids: CASSPSSGRQETQYF. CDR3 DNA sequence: TGTGCCAGCAGCCCGTCTAGCGGGAGGCAAGAGACCCAGTACTTC.

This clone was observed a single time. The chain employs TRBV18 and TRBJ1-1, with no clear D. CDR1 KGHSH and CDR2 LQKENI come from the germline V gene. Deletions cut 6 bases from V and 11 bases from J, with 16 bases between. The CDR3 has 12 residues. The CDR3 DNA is TGTGCCAGCTCCCCAGAAGTTGGTCGGGCTTTCTTT. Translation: CASSPEVGRAFF.

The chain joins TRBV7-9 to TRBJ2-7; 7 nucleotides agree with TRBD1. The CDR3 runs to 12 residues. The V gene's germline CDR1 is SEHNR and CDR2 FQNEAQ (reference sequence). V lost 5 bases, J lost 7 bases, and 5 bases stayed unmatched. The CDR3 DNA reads TGTGCCAGCAGCGTCGACAGGGAAGAGCAGTACTTC. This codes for CASSVDREEQYF.

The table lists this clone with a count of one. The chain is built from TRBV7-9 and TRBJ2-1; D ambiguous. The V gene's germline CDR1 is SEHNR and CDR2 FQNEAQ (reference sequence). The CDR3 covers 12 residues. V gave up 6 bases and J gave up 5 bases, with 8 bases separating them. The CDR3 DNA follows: TGTGCCAGCAGTCCCGACAACAATGAGCAGTTCTTC. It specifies CASSPDNNEQFF.

CDR3 amino acids: CASSFSQGQPTF. For the CDR3, the DNA is TGCGCCAGCAGCTTCTCGCAAGGACAGCCGACCTTC. The rearrangement uses TRBV5-1 and TRBJ1-2; possibly TRBD1 for D (6 bases). V was pared by 2 bases and J by 14 bases, with 16 bases between. Germline CDR1 and CDR2: SGHRS and YFSETQ. CDR3 size: 12 residues.

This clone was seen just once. Written as DNA, the CDR3 is TGTGCTAGTGGTGCCGGGACAGGGCCGGGATATGGCTACACCTTC. Protein product: CASGAGTGPGYGYTF. The V and J genes are TRBV12-5 and TRBJ1-2; 9 bases align to TRBD1. The ends lost 5 bases at V and 5 bases at J; junction bases unmatched: 9. This CDR3 is built from 15 residues. Germline V lookup: CDR1 LGHNT, CDR2 FRNRAP.

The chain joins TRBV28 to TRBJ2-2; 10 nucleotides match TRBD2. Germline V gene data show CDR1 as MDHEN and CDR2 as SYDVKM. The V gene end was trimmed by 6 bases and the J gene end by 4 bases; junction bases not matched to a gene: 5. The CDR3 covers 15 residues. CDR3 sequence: CASSPRLAGTGELFF. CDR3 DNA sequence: TGTGCCAGCAGCCCCCGACTAGCGGGCACCGGGGAGCTGTTTTTT.

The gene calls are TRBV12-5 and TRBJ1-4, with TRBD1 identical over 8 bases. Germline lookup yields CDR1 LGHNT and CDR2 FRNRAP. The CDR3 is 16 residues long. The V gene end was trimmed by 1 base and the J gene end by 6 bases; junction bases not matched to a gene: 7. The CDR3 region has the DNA TGTGCTAGTGGTTTGGGACCAGGGGGCGGAGATGAAAAACTGTTTTTT. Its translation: CASGLGPGGGDEKLFF.

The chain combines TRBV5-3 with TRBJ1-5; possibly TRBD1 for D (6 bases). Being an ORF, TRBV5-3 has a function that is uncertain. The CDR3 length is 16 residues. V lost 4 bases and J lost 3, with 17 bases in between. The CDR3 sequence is CARSKNRRGDNQPQHF. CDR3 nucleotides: TGTGCCAGAAGCAAAAACCGCAGGGGTGACAATCAGCCCCAGCATTTT.

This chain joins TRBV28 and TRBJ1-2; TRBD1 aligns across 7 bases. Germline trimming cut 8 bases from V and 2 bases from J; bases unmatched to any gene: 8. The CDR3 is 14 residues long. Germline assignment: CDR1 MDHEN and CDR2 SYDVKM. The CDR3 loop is CASGSGGQNYGYTF. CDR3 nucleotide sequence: TGTGCCAGCGGATCCGGGGGACAGAACTATGGCTACACCTTC.

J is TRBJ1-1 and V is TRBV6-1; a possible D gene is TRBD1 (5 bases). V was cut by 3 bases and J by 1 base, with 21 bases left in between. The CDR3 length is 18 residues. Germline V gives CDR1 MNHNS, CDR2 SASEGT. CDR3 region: CASSEIHLAGRGNTEAFF. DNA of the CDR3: TGTGCCAGCAGTGAGATTCATCTCGCAGGGCGGGGGAACACTGAAGCTTTCTTT.

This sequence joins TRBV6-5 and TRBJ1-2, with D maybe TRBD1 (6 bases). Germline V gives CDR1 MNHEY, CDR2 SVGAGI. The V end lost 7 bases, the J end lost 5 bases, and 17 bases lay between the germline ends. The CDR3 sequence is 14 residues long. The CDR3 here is CASTTGGRGYGYTF. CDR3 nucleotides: TGTGCCAGCACTACGGGGGGCAGAGGGTATGGCTACACCTTC.

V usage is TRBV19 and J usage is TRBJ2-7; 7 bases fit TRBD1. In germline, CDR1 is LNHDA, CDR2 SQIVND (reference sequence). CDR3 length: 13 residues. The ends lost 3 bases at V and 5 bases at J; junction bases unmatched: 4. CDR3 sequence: CASSITGVDEQYF. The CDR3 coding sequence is TGTGCCAGTAGTATCACAGGGGTGGACGAGCAGTACTTC.

CDR3 amino acids: CASSFPGTSGSGGTDTQYF. As DNA, the CDR3 is TGCGCCAGCAGCTTCCCCGGGACTAGCGGGAGTGGTGGAACAGATACGCAGTATTTT. The chain uses TRBV5-1 and TRBJ2-3; 14 nucleotides match TRBD2. Per germline, CDR1 SGHRS and CDR2 YFSETQ. This CDR3 is 19 amino acids long. The V and J ends lost 2 bases and 3 bases, in that order; junction bases with no gene match: 11.

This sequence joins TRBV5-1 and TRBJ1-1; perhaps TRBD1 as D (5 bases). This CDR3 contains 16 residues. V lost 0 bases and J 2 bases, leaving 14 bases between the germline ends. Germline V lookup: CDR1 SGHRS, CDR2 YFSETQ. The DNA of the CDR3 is TGCGCCAGCAGCTTGGTCGGGGGGACTCCTAACACTGAAGCTTTCTTT. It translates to CASSLVGGTPNTEAFF.

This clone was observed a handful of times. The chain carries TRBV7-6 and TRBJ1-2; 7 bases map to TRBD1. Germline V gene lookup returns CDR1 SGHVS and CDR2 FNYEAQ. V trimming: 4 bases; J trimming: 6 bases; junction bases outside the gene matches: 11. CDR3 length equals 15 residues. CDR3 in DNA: TGTGCCAGCAGCTCTTCCTACACAGGGGCTGATGGCTACACCTTC. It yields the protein CASSSSYTGADGYTF.

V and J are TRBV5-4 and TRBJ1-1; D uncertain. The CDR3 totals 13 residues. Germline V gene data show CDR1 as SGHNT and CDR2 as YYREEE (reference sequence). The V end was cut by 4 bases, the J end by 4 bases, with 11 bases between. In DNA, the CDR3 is TGTGCCAGCAGCGGCCGGGGTGGCACTGAAGCTTTCTTT. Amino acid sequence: CASSGRGGTEAFF.